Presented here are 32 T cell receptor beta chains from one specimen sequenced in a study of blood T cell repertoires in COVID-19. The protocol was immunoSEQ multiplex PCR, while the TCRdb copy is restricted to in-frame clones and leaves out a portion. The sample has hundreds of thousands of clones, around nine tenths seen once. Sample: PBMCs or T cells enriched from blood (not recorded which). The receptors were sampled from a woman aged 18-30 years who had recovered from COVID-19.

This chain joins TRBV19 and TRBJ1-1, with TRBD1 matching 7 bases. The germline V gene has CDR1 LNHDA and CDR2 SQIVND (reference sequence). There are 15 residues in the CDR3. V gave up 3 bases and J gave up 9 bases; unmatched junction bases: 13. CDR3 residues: CASSIRGVPTGKAFF. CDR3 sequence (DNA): TGTGCCAGTAGTATTAGGGGAGTGCCGACAGGGAAAGCTTTCTTT. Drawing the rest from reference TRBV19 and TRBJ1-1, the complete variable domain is DGGITQSPKYLFRKEGQNVTLSCEQNLNHDAMYWYRQDPGQGLRLIYYSQIVNDFQKGDIAEGYSVSREKKESFPLTVTSAQKNPTAFYLCASSIRGVPTGKAFFGQGTRLTVV.

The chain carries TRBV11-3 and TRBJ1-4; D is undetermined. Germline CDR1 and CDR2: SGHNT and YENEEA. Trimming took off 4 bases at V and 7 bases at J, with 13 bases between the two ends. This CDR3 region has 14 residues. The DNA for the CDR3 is TGTGCCAGCAGCTCATACGAGGGTCCTGAAAAACTGTTTTTT. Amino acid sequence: CASSSYEGPEKLFF. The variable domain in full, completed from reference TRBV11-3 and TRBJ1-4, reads EAGVVQSPRYKIIEKKQPVAFWCNPISGHNTLYWYLQNLGQGPELLIRYENEEAVDDSQLPKDRFSAERLKGVDSTLKIQPAELGDSAVYLCASSSYEGPEKLFFGSGTQLSVL.

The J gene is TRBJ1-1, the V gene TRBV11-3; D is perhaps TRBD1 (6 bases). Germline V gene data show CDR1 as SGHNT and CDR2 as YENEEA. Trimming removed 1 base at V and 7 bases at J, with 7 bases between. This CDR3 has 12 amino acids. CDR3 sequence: CASSLGGREAFF. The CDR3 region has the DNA TGTGCCAGCAGCTTAGGGGGGCGTGAAGCTTTCTTT.

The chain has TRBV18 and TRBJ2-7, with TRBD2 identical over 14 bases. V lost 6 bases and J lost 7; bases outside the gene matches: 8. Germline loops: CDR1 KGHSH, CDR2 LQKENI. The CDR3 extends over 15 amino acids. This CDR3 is CASSLGLAGVGEQYF. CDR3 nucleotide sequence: TGTGCCAGCTCCCTGGGACTAGCGGGAGTAGGGGAGCAGTACTTC.

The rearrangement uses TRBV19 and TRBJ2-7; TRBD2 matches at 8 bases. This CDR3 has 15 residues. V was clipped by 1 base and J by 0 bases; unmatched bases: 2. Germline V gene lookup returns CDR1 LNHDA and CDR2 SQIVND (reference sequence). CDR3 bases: TGTGCCAGTAGTATAGCAGGGACTAGCTCCTACGAGCAGTACTTC. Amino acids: CASSIAGTSSYEQYF.

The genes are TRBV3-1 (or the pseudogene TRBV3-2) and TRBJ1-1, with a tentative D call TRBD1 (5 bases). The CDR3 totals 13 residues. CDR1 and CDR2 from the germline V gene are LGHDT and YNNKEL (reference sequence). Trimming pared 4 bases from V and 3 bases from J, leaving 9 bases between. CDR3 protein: CASSLRGDTEAFF. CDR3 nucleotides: TGTGCCAGCAGCCTACGGGGGGACACTGAAGCTTTCTTT.

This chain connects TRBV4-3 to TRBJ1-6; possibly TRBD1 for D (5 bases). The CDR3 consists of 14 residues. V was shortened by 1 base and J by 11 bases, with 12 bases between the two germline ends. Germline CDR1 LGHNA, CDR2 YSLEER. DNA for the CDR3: TGCGCCAGCAGCCAAGGGGTGGACATTGCACCCCTCCACTTT. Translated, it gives CASSQGVDIAPLHF.

The CDR3 DNA is TGTGCCAGCATCCTGACAGGATCCCATGGCTACACCTTC. Protein: CASILTGSHGYTF. This chain uses TRBV12-3 or TRBV12-4 with TRBJ1-2; D is perhaps TRBD1 (6 bases). With 7 bases removed from V and 6 bases from J, the gap between germline ends came to 15 bases. The CDR3 length is 13 residues.

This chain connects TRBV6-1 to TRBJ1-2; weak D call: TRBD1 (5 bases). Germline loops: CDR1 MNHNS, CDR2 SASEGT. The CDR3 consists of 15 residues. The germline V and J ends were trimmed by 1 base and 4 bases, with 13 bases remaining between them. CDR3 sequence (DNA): TGTGCCAGCAGTGAAGGGCGGGGGGAAGGCTATGGCTACACCTTC. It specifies CASSEGRGEGYGYTF.

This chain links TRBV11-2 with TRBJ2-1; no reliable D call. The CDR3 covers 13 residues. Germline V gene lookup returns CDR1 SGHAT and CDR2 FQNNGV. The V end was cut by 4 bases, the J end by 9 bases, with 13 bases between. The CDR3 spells CASSWARVGEQFF. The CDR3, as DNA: TGTGCCAGCAGCTGGGCGAGAGTCGGTGAGCAGTTCTTC.

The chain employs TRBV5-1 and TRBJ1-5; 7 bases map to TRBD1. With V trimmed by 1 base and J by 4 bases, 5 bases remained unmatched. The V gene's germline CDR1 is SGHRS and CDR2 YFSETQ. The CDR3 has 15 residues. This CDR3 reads CASSLQGGGNQPQHF. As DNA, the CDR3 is TGCGCCAGCAGCTTGCAAGGGGGCGGAAATCAGCCCCAGCATTTT.

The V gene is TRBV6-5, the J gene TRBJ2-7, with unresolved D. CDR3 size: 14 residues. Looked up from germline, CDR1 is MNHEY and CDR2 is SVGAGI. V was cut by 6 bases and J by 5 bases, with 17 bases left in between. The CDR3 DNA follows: TGTGCCAGCAGGCAACCGGGTTCCGAAGACGAGCAGTACTTC. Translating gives CASRQPGSEDEQYF.

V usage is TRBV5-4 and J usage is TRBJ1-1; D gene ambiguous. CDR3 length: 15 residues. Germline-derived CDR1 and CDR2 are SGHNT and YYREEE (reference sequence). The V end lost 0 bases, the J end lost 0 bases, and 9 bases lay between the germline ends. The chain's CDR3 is CASSLEAVMNTEAFF. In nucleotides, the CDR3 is TGTGCCAGCAGCTTGGAGGCGGTCATGAACACTGAAGCTTTCTTT. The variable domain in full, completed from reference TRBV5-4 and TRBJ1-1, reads ETGVTQSPTHLIKTRGQQVTLRCSSQSGHNTVSWYQQALGQGPQFIFQYYREEENGRGNFPPRFSGLQFPNYSSELNVNALELDDSALYLCASSLEAVMNTEAFFGQGTRLTVV.

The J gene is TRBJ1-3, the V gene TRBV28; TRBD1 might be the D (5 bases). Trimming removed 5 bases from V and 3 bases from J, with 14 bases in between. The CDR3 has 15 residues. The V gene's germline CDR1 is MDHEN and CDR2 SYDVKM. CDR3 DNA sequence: TGTGCCAGCAGTCCGACGACAGCAAATGGAAACACCATATATTTT. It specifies CASSPTTANGNTIYF.

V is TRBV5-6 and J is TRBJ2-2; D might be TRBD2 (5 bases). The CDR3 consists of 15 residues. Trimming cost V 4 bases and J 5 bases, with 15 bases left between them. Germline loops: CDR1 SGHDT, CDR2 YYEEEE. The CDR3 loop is CASSGPGIHTGELFF. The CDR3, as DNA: TGTGCCAGCAGCGGACCCGGGATCCATACCGGGGAGCTGTTTTTT.

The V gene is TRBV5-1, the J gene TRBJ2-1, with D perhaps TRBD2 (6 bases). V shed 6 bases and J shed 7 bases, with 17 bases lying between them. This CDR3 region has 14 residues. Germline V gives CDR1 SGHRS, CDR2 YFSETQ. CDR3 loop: CASTQMSGLNEQFF. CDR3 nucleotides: TGCGCCAGCACCCAAATGTCGGGACTTAATGAGCAGTTCTTC.

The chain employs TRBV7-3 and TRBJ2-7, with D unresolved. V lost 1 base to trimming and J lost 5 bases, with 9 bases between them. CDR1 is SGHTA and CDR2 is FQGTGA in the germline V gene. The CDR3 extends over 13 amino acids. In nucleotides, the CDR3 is TGTGCCAGCAGCTTAAGGTCGGGTGACGAGCAGTACTTC. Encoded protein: CASSLRSGDEQYF.

Here the CDR3 DNA reads TGTGCCAGCAGTGAAAGACAGACAACTAATGAAAAACTGTTTTTT. Protein sequence: CASSERQTTNEKLFF. V gene TRBV25-1 combines with J gene TRBJ1-4, with D perhaps TRBD1 (5 bases). This CDR3 contains 15 residues. Trimming removed 2 bases from V and 0 bases from J, with 7 bases in between. From germline, CDR1 is MGHDK and CDR2 SYGVNS.

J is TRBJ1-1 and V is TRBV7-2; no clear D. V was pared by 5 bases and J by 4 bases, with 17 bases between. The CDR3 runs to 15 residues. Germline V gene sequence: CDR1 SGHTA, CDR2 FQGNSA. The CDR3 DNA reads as TGTGCCAGCAGCCCCCTTTCGGGAGGAAGCACTGAAGCTTTCTTT. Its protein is CASSPLSGGSTEAFF.

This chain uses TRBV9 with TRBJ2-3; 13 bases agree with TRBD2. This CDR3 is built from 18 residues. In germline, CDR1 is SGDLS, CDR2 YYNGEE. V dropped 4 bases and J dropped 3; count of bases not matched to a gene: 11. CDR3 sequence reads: CASSPDGTSGIGTDTQYF. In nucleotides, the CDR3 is TGTGCCAGCAGCCCAGACGGGACTAGCGGGATTGGAACAGATACGCAGTATTTT.

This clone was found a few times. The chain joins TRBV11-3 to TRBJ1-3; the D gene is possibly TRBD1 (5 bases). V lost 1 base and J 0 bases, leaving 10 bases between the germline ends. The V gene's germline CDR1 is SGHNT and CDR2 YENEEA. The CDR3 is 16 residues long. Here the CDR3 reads CASSLGGHNSGNTIYF. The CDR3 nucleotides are TGTGCCAGCAGCTTAGGCGGACACAACTCTGGAAACACCATATATTTT.

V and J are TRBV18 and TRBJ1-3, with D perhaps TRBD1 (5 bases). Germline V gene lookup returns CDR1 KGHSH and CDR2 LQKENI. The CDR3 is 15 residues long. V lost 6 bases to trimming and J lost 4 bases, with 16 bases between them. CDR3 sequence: CASSHAGGSGNTIYF. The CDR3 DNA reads TGTGCCAGCTCGCATGCCGGGGGGTCAGGAAACACCATATATTTT.

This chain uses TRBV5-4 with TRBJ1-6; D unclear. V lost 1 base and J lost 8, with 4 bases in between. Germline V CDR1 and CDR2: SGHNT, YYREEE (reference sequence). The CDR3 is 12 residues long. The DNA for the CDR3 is TGTGCCAGCAGCTTGCCCGATTCACCCCTCCACTTT. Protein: CASSLPDSPLHF.

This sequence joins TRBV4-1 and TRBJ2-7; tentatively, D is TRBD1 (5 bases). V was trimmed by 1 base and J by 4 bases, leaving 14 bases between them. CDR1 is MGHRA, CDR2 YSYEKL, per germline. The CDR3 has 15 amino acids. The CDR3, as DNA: TGCGCCAGCAGCCAAGTATTCCAGGGTGGGTACGAGCAGTACTTC. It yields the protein CASSQVFQGGYEQYF.

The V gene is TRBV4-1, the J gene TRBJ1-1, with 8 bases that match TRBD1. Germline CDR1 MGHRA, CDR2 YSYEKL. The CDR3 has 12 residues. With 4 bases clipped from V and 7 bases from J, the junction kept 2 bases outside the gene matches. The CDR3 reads CASSPGTGEAFF. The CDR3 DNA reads TGCGCCAGCAGCCCCGGGACAGGTGAAGCTTTCTTT.

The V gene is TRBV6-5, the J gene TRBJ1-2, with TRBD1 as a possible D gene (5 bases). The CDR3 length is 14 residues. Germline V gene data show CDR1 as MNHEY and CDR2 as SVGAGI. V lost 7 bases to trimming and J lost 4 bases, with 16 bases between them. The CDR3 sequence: CASTKARDSYGYTF. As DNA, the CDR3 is TGTGCCAGCACTAAGGCCCGGGACTCCTATGGCTACACCTTC.

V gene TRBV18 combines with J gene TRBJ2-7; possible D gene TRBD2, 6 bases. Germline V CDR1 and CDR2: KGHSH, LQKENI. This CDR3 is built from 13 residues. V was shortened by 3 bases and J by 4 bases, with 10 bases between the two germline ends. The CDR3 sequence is CASSPTSRYEQYF. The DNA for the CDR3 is TGTGCCAGCTCACCGACTAGTAGGTACGAGCAGTACTTC.

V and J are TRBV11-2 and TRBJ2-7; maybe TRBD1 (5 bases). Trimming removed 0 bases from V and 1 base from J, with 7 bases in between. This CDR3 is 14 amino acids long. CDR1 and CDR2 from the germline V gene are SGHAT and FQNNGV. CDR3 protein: CASSLDRQSYEQYF. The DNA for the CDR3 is TGTGCCAGCAGCTTAGATCGACAGTCCTACGAGCAGTACTTC.

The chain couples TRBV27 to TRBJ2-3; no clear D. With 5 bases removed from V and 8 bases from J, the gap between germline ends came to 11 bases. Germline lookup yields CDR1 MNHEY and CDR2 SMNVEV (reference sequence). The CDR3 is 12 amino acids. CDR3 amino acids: CASSPIVGTQYF. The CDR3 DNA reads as TGTGCCAGCAGTCCTATAGTCGGTACGCAGTATTTT.

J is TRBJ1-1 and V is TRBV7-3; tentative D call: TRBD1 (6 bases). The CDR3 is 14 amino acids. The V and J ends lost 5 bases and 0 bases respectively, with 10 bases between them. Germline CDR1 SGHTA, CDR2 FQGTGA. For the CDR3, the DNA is TGTGCCAGCAGCCTCGGGACACTGAACACTGAAGCTTTCTTT. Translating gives CASSLGTLNTEAFF.

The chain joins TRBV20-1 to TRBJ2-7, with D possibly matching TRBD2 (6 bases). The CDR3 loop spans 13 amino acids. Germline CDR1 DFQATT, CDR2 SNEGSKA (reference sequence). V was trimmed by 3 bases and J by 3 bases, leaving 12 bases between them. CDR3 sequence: CSASNRLDYEQYF. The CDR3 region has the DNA TGCAGTGCTAGTAACAGACTAGACTACGAGCAGTACTTC.

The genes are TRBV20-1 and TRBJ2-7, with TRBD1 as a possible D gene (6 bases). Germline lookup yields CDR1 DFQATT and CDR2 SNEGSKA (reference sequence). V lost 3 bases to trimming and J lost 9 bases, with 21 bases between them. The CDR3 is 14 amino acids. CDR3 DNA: TGCAGTGCTAGTCCCGGTTACAGGGAGTCGGGGCAGTACTTC. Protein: CSASPGYRESGQYF.